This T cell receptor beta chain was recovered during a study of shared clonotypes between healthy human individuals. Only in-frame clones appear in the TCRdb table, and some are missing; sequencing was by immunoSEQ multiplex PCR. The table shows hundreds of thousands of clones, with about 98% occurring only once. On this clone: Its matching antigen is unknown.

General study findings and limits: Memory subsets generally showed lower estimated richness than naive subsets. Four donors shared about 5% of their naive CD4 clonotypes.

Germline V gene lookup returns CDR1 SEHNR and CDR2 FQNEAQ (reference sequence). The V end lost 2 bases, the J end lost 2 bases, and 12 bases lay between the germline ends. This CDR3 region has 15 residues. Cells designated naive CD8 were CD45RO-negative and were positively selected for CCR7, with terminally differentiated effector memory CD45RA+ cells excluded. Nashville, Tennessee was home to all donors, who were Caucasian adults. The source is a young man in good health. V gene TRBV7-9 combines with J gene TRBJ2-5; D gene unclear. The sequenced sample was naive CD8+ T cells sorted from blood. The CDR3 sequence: CASSLIDKAQETQYF. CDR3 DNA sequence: TGTGCCAGCAGCTTAATAGATAAGGCTCAAGAGACCCAGTACTTC.